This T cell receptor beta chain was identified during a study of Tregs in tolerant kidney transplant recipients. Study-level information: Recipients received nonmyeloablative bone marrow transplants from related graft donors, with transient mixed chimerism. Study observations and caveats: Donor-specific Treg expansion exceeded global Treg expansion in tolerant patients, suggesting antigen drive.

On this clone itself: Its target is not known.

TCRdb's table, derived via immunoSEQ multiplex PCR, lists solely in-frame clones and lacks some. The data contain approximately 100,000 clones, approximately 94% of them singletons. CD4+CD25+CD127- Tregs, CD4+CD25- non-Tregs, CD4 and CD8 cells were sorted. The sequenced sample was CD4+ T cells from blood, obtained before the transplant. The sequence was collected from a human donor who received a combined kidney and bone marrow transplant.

The CDR3 here is CASNPTGGDTQYF. In DNA form, the CDR3 reads TGCGCCAGCAACCCGACAGGGGGGGATACGCAGTATTTT. V gene TRBV5-1 combines with J gene TRBJ2-3; the match to TRBD1 covers 9 bases. The CDR3 spans 13 residues. Trimming removed 6 bases from V and 6 bases from J; junction bases left unmatched: 5. The germline V gene encodes CDR1 SGHRS and CDR2 YFSETQ.